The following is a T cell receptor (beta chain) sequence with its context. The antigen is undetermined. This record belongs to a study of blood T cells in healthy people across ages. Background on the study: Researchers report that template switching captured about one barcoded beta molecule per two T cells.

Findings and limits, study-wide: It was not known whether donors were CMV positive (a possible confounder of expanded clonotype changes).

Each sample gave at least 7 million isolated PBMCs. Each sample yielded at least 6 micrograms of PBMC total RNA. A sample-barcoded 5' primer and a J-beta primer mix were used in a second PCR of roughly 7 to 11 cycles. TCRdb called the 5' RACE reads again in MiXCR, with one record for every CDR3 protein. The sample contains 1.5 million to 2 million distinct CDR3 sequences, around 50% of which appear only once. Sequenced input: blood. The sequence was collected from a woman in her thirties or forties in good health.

CDR3 amino acids: CSANSQGAMNTEAFF. The DNA for the CDR3 is TGCAGTGCTAACTCCCAGGGGGCAATGAACACTGAAGCTTTCTTT. The gene calls are TRBV20-1 and TRBJ1-1, with 8 bases matching TRBD1. Germline CDR1 is DFQATT and CDR2 is SNEGSKA (reference sequence). This CDR3 region has 15 residues. Germline trimming cut 4 bases from V and 0 bases from J; bases unmatched to any gene: 7.